This TCR beta chain was sequenced for a study of OX40 agonist ivuxolimab in advanced cancers. As for the study in general: Ivuxolimab is a fully human IgG2 antibody that activates OX40 (CD134). Males comprised 82.7% of the group, whose mean age was approximately 62 years (range 23 to 79). Study-wide points: Both blood CD4+ and CD8+ T cells showed clonal growth by week 6 at 0.1 to 3.0 mg/kg. Expanded clones tended on average to be more numerous among CD8+ T cells than CD4+.

Generated by immunoSEQ multiplex PCR, the TCRdb table keeps only in-frame clones and is missing some. The repertoire holds roughly 100,000 clones, with 90% to 95% as singletons. The CDR3 is made up of 15 amino acids. Germline lookup yields CDR1 SGDLS and CDR2 YYNGEE. Trimming removed 3 bases from V and 9 bases from J, with 19 bases in between. In the case of this clone: The target antigen is unknown.

The receptor's source is an adult with an advanced solid tumor such as melanoma, head and neck, liver or kidney cancer. V gene TRBV9 combines with J gene TRBJ2-1; possibly TRBD2 for D (5 bases). Here the sequenced sample was CD4+ or CD8+ T cells sorted from blood, taken in a trial of the OX40 agonist ivuxolimab. Here the CDR3 reads CASSAGGAAFTEQFF. The CDR3 nucleotides read TGTGCCAGCAGCGCCGGTGGAGCGGCTTTTACTGAGCAGTTCTTC.